A single sample is the source of the 19 T cell receptor beta chains below, sequenced in a study of CD8+CD57+ T cells in acquired aplastic anemia (dated by TCRdb to 2017 to 2018). Flow cytometry had shown CD8+CD57+ cell expansion in the patients selected for sequencing. TCRdb records Illumina HiSeq 2000 as the sequencer. Genomic DNA served as template for TCR beta VDJ combination and CDR3 sequence profiling. The public sequencing data were trimmed at Q25 with fastp and processed into clonotypes with MiXCR by TCRdb, which kept only in-frame beta chains. Rows are combined by CDR3 protein, so each entry shows the most common genes and DNA. The sample data list around 150,000 distinct CDR3 sequences, and 70% to 75% of these were observed just once. The top ten clonotypes cover more than 35% of the sample. Sample: sorted CD4+, CD8+, or CD8+CD57+ T cells (not recorded which) from PBMCs. These receptors all stem from a human donor with aplastic anemia.

The chain joins TRBV7-9 to TRBJ2-4; maybe TRBD1 (6 bases). The V gene lost 3 bases and the J gene lost 8 bases, with 11 bases spanning the gap. Per the germline V gene, CDR1 is SEHNR and CDR2 is FQNEAQ (reference sequence). This CDR3 is built from 13 residues. The CDR3 protein is CASSFGEGDIQYF. In nucleotides, the CDR3 is TGTGCCAGCAGCTTTGGCGAGGGGGACATTCAGTACTTC.

The V call is TRBV12-3 or TRBV12-4, the J call TRBJ2-5; D remains unclear. The CDR3 runs 15 residues. V was cut by 4 bases and J by 1 base, with 13 bases left in between. The chain's CDR3 is CASSSSILTQETQYF. CDR3 sequence (DNA): TGTGCCAGCAGTTCCAGCATTCTAACCCAAGAGACCCAGTACTTC.

This clonotype occurred many times. This rearrangement joins TRBV20-1 to TRBJ1-2; D may be TRBD1 (5 bases). Germline CDR1 is DFQATT and CDR2 is SNEGSKA (reference sequence). Trimming removed 6 bases at V and 3 bases at J, with 11 bases between. The CDR3 is made up of 12 amino acids. The CDR3 here is CSAPGSDYGYTF. CDR3 nucleotide sequence: TGCAGTGCCCCAGGGTCGGACTATGGCTACACCTTC.

The chain uses TRBV7-6 and TRBJ2-7; D is possibly TRBD1 (6 bases). Per the germline V gene, CDR1 is SGHVS and CDR2 is FNYEAQ. Between the trimmed V and J ends, which lost 5 bases and 2 bases, there was a span of 10 bases. The CDR3 totals 13 residues. CDR3 sequence (DNA): TGTGCCAGCAGCAGGGGGTACCCCTACGAGCAGTACTTC. Its translation: CASSRGYPYEQYF.

The V and J genes are TRBV9 and TRBJ2-3; possibly TRBD2 for D (6 bases). The CDR3 has 15 amino acids. The ends were cut back, 0 bases at V and 1 base at J, with 9 bases in the middle. The germline V gene encodes CDR1 SGDLS and CDR2 YYNGEE. CDR3 amino acids: CASSVGPSGTDTQYF. The CDR3 DNA follows: TGTGCCAGCAGCGTAGGCCCTAGCGGCACAGATACGCAGTATTTT.

The sample holds many counts of this clonotype. V is TRBV19 and J is TRBJ2-3; D gene uncertain. V was clipped by 0 bases and J by 2 bases, with 6 bases between them. Germline CDR1 and CDR2: LNHDA and SQIVND (reference sequence). The CDR3 extends over 14 amino acids. CDR3 sequence reads: CASSIDRLTDTQYF. DNA of the CDR3: TGTGCCAGTAGTATAGACAGACTCACAGATACGCAGTATTTT. Complete variable domain (other parts from reference TRBV19 and TRBJ2-3): DGGITQSPKYLFRKEGQNVTLSCEQNLNHDAMYWYRQDPGQGLRLIYYSQIVNDFQKGDIAEGYSVSREKKESFPLTVTSAQKNPTAFYLCASSIDRLTDTQYFGPGTRLTVL.

The chain is built from TRBV19 and TRBJ2-5, with 8 bases fitting TRBD2. The CDR3 is 15 amino acids. J lost 5 bases, V lost 3 bases, and 8 bases had no gene match. Germline assignment: CDR1 LNHDA and CDR2 SQIVND (reference sequence). CDR3 sequence (DNA): TGTGCCAGTAGTATCGGAGCGGGAGTAGTGGAGACCCAGTACTTC. Its protein product is CASSIGAGVVETQYF. Together with reference TRBV19 and TRBJ2-5, the CDR3 gives the full variable domain: DGGITQSPKYLFRKEGQNVTLSCEQNLNHDAMYWYRQDPGQGLRLIYYSQIVNDFQKGDIAEGYSVSREKKESFPLTVTSAQKNPTAFYLCASSIGAGVVETQYFGPGTRLLVL.

This rearrangement joins TRBV27 to TRBJ2-5, with D unresolved. Trimming pared 2 bases from V and 10 bases from J, leaving 11 bases between. Germline V CDR1 and CDR2: MNHEY, SMNVEV (reference sequence). CDR3 length: 12 residues. CDR3 in DNA: TGTGCCAGCAGTTTAGTCAGGCGTGACCAGTACTTC. Protein: CASSLVRRDQYF.

The chain's CDR3 is CASSITTDYEQYF. The DNA of the CDR3 is TGTGCCAGTAGTATAACGACAGATTACGAGCAGTACTTC. The rearrangement links TRBV19 to TRBJ2-7, with D possibly matching TRBD1 (5 bases). Germline loops: CDR1 LNHDA, CDR2 SQIVND (reference sequence). The ends were cut back, 2 bases at V and 4 bases at J, with 9 bases in the middle. This CDR3 region has 13 residues.

The chain carries TRBV29-1 and TRBJ2-7; TRBD2 aligns across 11 bases. The CDR3 loop spans 14 amino acids. Germline CDR1 is SQVTM and CDR2 is ANQGSEA. V dropped 4 bases and J dropped 3; count of bases not matched to a gene: 5. CDR3 amino acids: CSVVGTSGLYEQYF. The CDR3 region has the DNA TGCAGCGTTGTAGGGACTAGCGGACTCTACGAGCAGTACTTC.

The rearrangement links TRBV4-2 to TRBJ1-3, with D unresolved. V lost 4 bases, J lost 4 bases, and 8 bases lay in between. Per germline, CDR1 LGHNA and CDR2 YNFKEQ. CDR3 length: 13 residues. The CDR3 here is CASSPHRGNTIYF. Here the CDR3 DNA reads TGTGCCAGCAGCCCCCATCGCGGAAACACCATATATTTT.

The genes are TRBV19 and TRBJ1-5; no reliable D call. Trimming shortened V by 5 bases and J by 4 bases, and 6 bases separated the two germline ends. The CDR3 spans 12 residues. Germline CDR1 reads LNHDA; CDR2 reads SQIVND (reference sequence). CDR3 sequence (DNA): TGTGCCAGTAGTGCACTAAATCAGCCCCAGCATTTT. As protein: CASSALNQPQHF.

The chain carries TRBV9 and TRBJ1-3, with D perhaps matching TRBD1 (6 bases). Trimming left V 0 bases short and J 4 bases short, with 8 bases between. Germline loops: CDR1 SGDLS, CDR2 YYNGEE. CDR3 length: 14 residues. The CDR3 DNA sequence: TGTGCCAGCAGCGTAGGAACAGGGGGAAACACCATATATTTT. Protein: CASSVGTGGNTIYF.

The chain couples TRBV24-1 to TRBJ2-1, with TRBD1 as a possible D gene (6 bases). The CDR3 runs 16 residues. Germline V gene data show CDR1 as KGHDR and CDR2 as SFDVKD. V lost 0 bases to trimming and J lost 6 bases, with 14 bases between them. CDR3 nucleotide sequence: TGTGCCACCAGTGATTTGCAGCAGGGGACGGGCAATGAGCAGTTCTTC. Its translation: CATSDLQQGTGNEQFF.

This chain links TRBV11-2 with TRBJ2-3; the match to TRBD2 covers 7 bases. Per germline, CDR1 SGHAT and CDR2 FQNNGV. This CDR3 spans 15 amino acids. V trimming: 5 bases; J trimming: 5 bases; junction bases outside the gene matches: 10. CDR3 nucleotides: TGTGCCAGCAGCCCACAAGGACCTAGCGGAGATACGCAGTATTTT. Protein product: CASSPQGPSGDTQYF. Complete variable domain (other parts from reference TRBV11-2 and TRBJ2-3): EAGVAQSPRYKIIEKRQSVAFWCNPISGHATLYWYQQILGQGPKLLIQFQNNGVVDDSQLPKDRFSAERLKGVDSTLKIQPAKLEDSAVYLCASSPQGPSGDTQYFGPGTRLTVL.

The chain combines TRBV5-1 with TRBJ1-1; possible D gene TRBD1, 5 bases. Germline CDR1 reads SGHRS; CDR2 reads YFSETQ. This CDR3 is 15 amino acids long. V dropped 4 bases and J dropped 1 base, with 14 bases sitting between them. CDR3 sequence reads: CASSGRGKRNTEAFF. CDR3 DNA sequence: TGCGCCAGCAGCGGACGGGGCAAAAGGAACACTGAAGCTTTCTTT.

This chain connects TRBV7-2 to TRBJ2-1, with TRBD2 as a possible D gene (5 bases). The germline V gene has CDR1 SGHTA and CDR2 FQGNSA. V was trimmed by 6 bases and J by 4 bases, leaving 16 bases between them. The length of the CDR3 is 15 residues. CDR3 DNA sequence: TGTGCCAGCAGTCCCACTAGTGTCGGTTACAATGAGCAGTTCTTC. Translating gives CASSPTSVGYNEQFF.

V gene TRBV12-3 or TRBV12-4 combines with J gene TRBJ2-1, with 7 bases identical to TRBD2. Trimming at V came to 7 bases and at J to 11 bases, leaving 5 bases not matched to a gene. The CDR3 totals 11 residues. This CDR3 is CASKYGTKQFF. The CDR3 DNA is TGTGCCAGCAAGTACGGGACTAAGCAGTTCTTC.

The rearrangement joins TRBV7-9 to TRBJ2-3, with TRBD2 identical over 14 bases. Germline V lookup: CDR1 SEHNR, CDR2 FQNEAQ (reference sequence). V shed 5 bases and J 4 bases; nucleotides not matched to a gene: 14. CDR3 length: 19 residues. CDR3 sequence (DNA): TGTGCCAGCAGCCCCCGGAGGACTAGCGGGGGGTATATTGCAGATACGCAGTATTTT. As protein: CASSPRRTSGGYIADTQYF.